The 25 T cell receptor beta chains below all came from one sample that was sequenced in a study of identical twins. MiXCR was run by TCRdb on the 5' RACE reads, yielding one entry per CDR3 protein. In the table there are approximately 890,000 distinct CDR3 sequences, about 12% of which are singletons. These sequences were also reported in another study, on yellow fever vaccine responses in identical twins.

Sequenced material: PBMCs. These receptors were obtained from a woman aged 18-29 years in good health.

The J gene is TRBJ1-5, the V gene TRBV5-5, with TRBD1 matching over 7 bases. This CDR3 is built from 16 residues. Unmatched junction bases numbered 11, after V lost 2 bases and J lost 6 bases. Germline values: CDR1 SGHKS, CDR2 YYEKEE (reference sequence). CDR3 residues: CASSFVETGSFQPQHF. CDR3 in DNA: TGTGCCAGCAGCTTCGTTGAGACAGGGAGTTTTCAGCCCCAGCATTTT.

This clonotype was detected only a few times. CDR3 sequence (DNA): TGCGCCAGCAGCCAAGATCCAGTGACTTATAATTCACCCCTCCACTTT. Translated, it gives CASSQDPVTYNSPLHF. The V and J genes are TRBV4-1 and TRBJ1-6, with D uncertain. The germline V gene encodes CDR1 MGHRA and CDR2 YSYEKL. V lost 0 bases and J lost 4, with 10 bases in between. The CDR3 covers 16 residues.

J is TRBJ2-7 and V is TRBV7-2, with 8 bases aligning to TRBD1. The CDR3 has 15 amino acids. Germline V lookup: CDR1 SGHTA, CDR2 FQGNSA. J was trimmed by 2 bases and V by 3 bases; bases with no gene match: 6. The CDR3 nucleotides are TGTGCCAGCAGCTTGGCAGGGGGCATTACCTACGAGCAGTACGTC. It yields the protein CASSLAGGITYEQYV.

V is TRBV29-1 and J is TRBJ2-7, with TRBD1 matching over 9 bases. Trimming at V came to 6 bases and at J to 9 bases, leaving 6 bases not matched to a gene. Germline values: CDR1 SQVTM, CDR2 ANQGSEA. The CDR3 is 11 amino acids. CDR3: CSVAGQGGQYV. The CDR3 DNA reads as TGCAGCGTCGCGGGACAGGGAGGGCAGTACGTC.

The chain's CDR3 is CASSIDQGSGELFF. The CDR3 region has the DNA TGTGCCAGTAGTATAGATCAGGGGTCCGGGGAGCTGTTTTTT. V is TRBV19 and J is TRBJ2-2, with D tentatively TRBD1 (6 bases). The CDR3 has 14 amino acids. Trimming left V 0 bases short and J 6 bases short, with 8 bases between. Germline V gene sequence: CDR1 LNHDA, CDR2 SQIVND (reference sequence).

This clonotype came up a few times. The rearrangement uses TRBV7-9 and TRBJ2-5; D possibly uses TRBD1 or TRBD2 (5 bases each). This CDR3 contains 17 residues. Trimming stripped 3 bases from V and 1 base from J, with 18 bases between. Germline V gene data show CDR1 as SEHNR and CDR2 as FQNEAQ (reference sequence). The CDR3 spells CASSFPTRGASQETQYF. The CDR3 coding sequence is TGTGCCAGCAGCTTCCCCACTCGAGGGGCCTCCCAAGAGACCCAGTACTTC.

The V call is TRBV2, the J call TRBJ2-1; tentatively, D is TRBD1 or TRBD2 (5 bases each). Deletions cut 3 bases from V and 12 bases from J, with 18 bases between. This CDR3 spans 14 amino acids. Germline V gives CDR1 SNHLY, CDR2 FYNNEI. The CDR3 spells CASSDLDRLHGQFF. The CDR3 nucleotides are TGTGCCAGCAGTGACCTAGACAGACTACATGGGCAGTTCTTC.

The J gene is TRBJ2-1, the V gene TRBV20-1; D tentatively reads TRBD1 or TRBD2 (5 bases each). Deletions cut 3 bases from V and 7 bases from J, with 19 bases between. Germline assignment: CDR1 DFQATT and CDR2 SNEGSKA (reference sequence). The CDR3 spans 15 residues. CDR3 DNA sequence: TGCAGTGCTAGTGTGGTTGGGGGTTGGGGTAATGAGCAGTTCTTC. Translating it yields CSASVVGGWGNEQFF.

This clonotype has at least ten counts. This chain connects TRBV5-5 to TRBJ1-6; 9 bases align to TRBD1. CDR3 size: 16 residues. Per germline, CDR1 SGHKS and CDR2 YYEKEE (reference sequence). J gave up 7 bases and V 5 bases, and 10 bases lay outside the gene matches. CDR3 sequence (DNA): TGTGCCAGCAGTTACGGGACAGGGAGGGACAATTCACCCCTCCACTTT. This sequence encodes CASSYGTGRDNSPLHF.

This sequence joins TRBV12-3 or TRBV12-4 and TRBJ2-2; TRBD1 matches 8 bases. The CDR3 is 18 residues long. V was pared by 11 bases and J by 2 bases, with 19 bases of the junction left unmatched. The CDR3 here is CASWPYQGASGNTGELFF. CDR3 DNA sequence: TGTGCCTCCTGGCCCTACCAGGGGGCGAGTGGAAACACCGGGGAGCTGTTTTTT.

The chain has TRBV7-8 and TRBJ1-3, with D unresolved. This CDR3 is 17 amino acids long. Germline-derived CDR1 and CDR2 are SGHVS and FQNEAQ. Trimming took off 0 bases at V and 2 bases at J, with 14 bases between the two ends. CDR3 nucleotides: TGTGCCAGCAGCTTAGCTCGGGTCTTTAGAACTGGAAACACCATATATTTT. This encodes CASSLARVFRTGNTIYF.

The chain couples TRBV11-3 to TRBJ1-2; tentative D call: TRBD1 (6 bases). Trimming left V 5 bases short and J 4 bases short, with 17 bases between. CDR1 and CDR2 (germline): SGHNT, YENEEA. There are 15 residues in the CDR3. The chain's CDR3 is CASSLGDKGSYGYTF. CDR3 nucleotide sequence: TGTGCCAGCAGCCTAGGGGACAAGGGGTCCTATGGCTACACCTTC.

This clonotype was seen only a few times. The gene calls are TRBV5-5 and TRBJ2-1; D unresolved. The V and J ends lost 4 bases and 0 bases respectively, with 14 bases between them. The CDR3 runs to 16 residues. Germline assignment: CDR1 SGHKS and CDR2 YYEKEE (reference sequence). CDR3 sequence: CASSRELRVSYNEQFF. In nucleotides, the CDR3 is TGTGCCAGCAGCCGTGAGCTCCGGGTCTCCTACAATGAGCAGTTCTTC.

The CDR3 nucleotides read TGCGCCAGCAGCCCCCTTAGCGGGGGGGCCTCAGAGACCCAGTACTTC. Translating gives CASSPLSGGASETQYF. This sequence joins TRBV5-1 and TRBJ2-5, with 11 bases aligning to TRBD2. The CDR3 spans 16 residues. From germline, CDR1 is SGHRS and CDR2 YFSETQ. V shed 4 bases and J 4 bases; nucleotides not matched to a gene: 9.

The genes are TRBV9 and TRBJ2-3; possible D gene TRBD2, 6 bases. Trimming took 3 bases from V and 2 from J, leaving 13 bases between them. This CDR3 contains 15 residues. CDR1 and CDR2 from the germline V gene are SGDLS and YYNGEE. CDR3 protein: CASSAQWGDTDTQYF. The CDR3 DNA reads as TGTGCCAGCAGCGCGCAGTGGGGGGACACAGATACGCAGTATTTT. The full variable domain, its missing parts supplied by reference TRBV9 and TRBJ2-3, is DSGVTQTPKHLITATGQRVTLRCSPRSGDLSVYWYQQSLDQGLQFLIQYYNGEERAKGNILERFSAQQFPDLHSELNLSSLELGDSALYFCASSAQWGDTDTQYFGPGTRLTVL.

This clonotype was observed a few times. The V call is TRBV7-3, the J call TRBJ2-1, with 14 bases that match TRBD2. V shed 4 bases, J shed 0 bases, and the junction held 5 bases outside the gene matches. The CDR3 covers 18 residues. Germline CDR1 reads SGHTA; CDR2 reads FQGTGA. The CDR3 spells CASSSMGTSGSSYNEQFF. The CDR3 DNA follows: TGTGCCAGCAGCTCCATGGGGACTAGCGGGAGCTCCTACAATGAGCAGTTCTTC.

The J gene is TRBJ2-2, the V gene TRBV29-1, with TRBD2 as a possible D gene (5 bases). V gave up 1 base and J gave up 6 bases, with 15 bases separating them. This CDR3 has 15 residues. Germline CDR1 SQVTM, CDR2 ANQGSEA. The chain's CDR3 is CSVEGGYTKPGELFF. CDR3 DNA sequence: TGCAGCGTTGAAGGAGGGTACACTAAGCCCGGGGAGCTGTTTTTT.

In this sample, this clonotype turned up a few times. The rearrangement joins TRBV5-1 to TRBJ2-5; D may be TRBD2 (7 bases). CDR1 and CDR2 from the germline V gene are SGHRS and YFSETQ. V lost 4 bases to trimming and J lost 2 bases, with 18 bases between them. The CDR3 runs to 16 residues. The CDR3 DNA reads TGCGCCAGCAGCCCAGGGGAAGCGGGGACACAAGAGACCCAGTACTTC. Translating gives CASSPGEAGTQETQYF.

This chain's CDR3 is CASSDDIASTDTQYF. The CDR3 bases are TGTGCCAGCAGTGACGACATCGCTAGCACAGATACGCAGTATTTT. The V call is TRBV2, the J call TRBJ2-3; D not certain. The length of the CDR3 is 15 residues. Germline V gene sequence: CDR1 SNHLY, CDR2 FYNNEI. Between the trimmed V and J ends, which lost 3 bases and 0 bases, there was a span of 10 bases.

A few counts support this clonotype. The J gene is TRBJ2-7, the V gene TRBV15; 13 bases fit TRBD2. This CDR3 comprises 16 residues. Germline V gives CDR1 LNHNV, CDR2 YYDKDF (reference sequence). The junction had 11 bases not matched to a gene; V was cut back by 5 bases and J by 7 bases. In nucleotides, the CDR3 is TGTGCCACCAGCCAAGGACTAGCGGGAGTATCGTTAGAGCAGTACTTC. This gives the protein CATSQGLAGVSLEQYF.

V gene TRBV3-1 combines with J gene TRBJ1-5; TRBD1 is a possible D gene (5 bases). The germline V gene encodes CDR1 LGHDT and CDR2 YNNKEL (reference sequence). Between the trimmed V and J ends, which lost 3 bases and 4 bases, there was a span of 16 bases. The CDR3 is 16 amino acids. The CDR3: CASSQGGLGINQPQHF. DNA for the CDR3: TGTGCCAGCAGCCAGGGGGGTCTCGGGATTAATCAGCCCCAGCATTTT.

This clonotype has more than one count but fewer than ten. The V call is TRBV7-8, the J call TRBJ2-5; D is undetermined. V dropped 6 bases and J dropped 3 bases, with 17 bases sitting between them. This CDR3 is built from 15 residues. Germline lookup yields CDR1 SGHVS and CDR2 FQNEAQ. The CDR3 region has the DNA TGTGCCAGCAGAGGACCGGGCTATAGGGAAGAGACCCAGTACTTC. Its translation: CASRGPGYREETQYF.

This chain uses TRBV7-9 with TRBJ2-5; 10 bases are a match to TRBD2. The V gene end was trimmed by 5 bases and the J gene end by 2 bases; junction bases not matched to a gene: 2. Looked up from germline, CDR1 is SEHNR and CDR2 is FQNEAQ (reference sequence). This CDR3 has 14 residues. The CDR3 sequence is CASSRSGGQETQYF. The CDR3 nucleotides read TGTGCCAGCAGCCGTAGCGGGGGGCAAGAGACCCAGTACTTC.

This clonotype was detected a few times. V gene TRBV9 combines with J gene TRBJ1-1, with 7 bases matching TRBD1. J gave up 1 base and V 0 bases, and 6 bases lay outside the gene matches. CDR3 size: 16 residues. Germline V CDR1 and CDR2: SGDLS, YYNGEE. CDR3 loop: CASSVVAGQANTEAFF. CDR3 DNA sequence: TGTGCCAGCAGCGTAGTAGCTGGACAGGCGAACACTGAAGCTTTCTTT.

This chain links TRBV20-1 with TRBJ1-5; D gene uncertain. The V gene lost 4 bases and the J gene lost 4 bases, with 8 bases spanning the gap. The CDR3 totals 12 residues. Germline V CDR1 and CDR2: DFQATT, SNEGSKA (reference sequence). This CDR3 is CSANRENQPQHF. The CDR3 DNA follows: TGCAGTGCTAACAGAGAAAATCAGCCCCAGCATTTT.